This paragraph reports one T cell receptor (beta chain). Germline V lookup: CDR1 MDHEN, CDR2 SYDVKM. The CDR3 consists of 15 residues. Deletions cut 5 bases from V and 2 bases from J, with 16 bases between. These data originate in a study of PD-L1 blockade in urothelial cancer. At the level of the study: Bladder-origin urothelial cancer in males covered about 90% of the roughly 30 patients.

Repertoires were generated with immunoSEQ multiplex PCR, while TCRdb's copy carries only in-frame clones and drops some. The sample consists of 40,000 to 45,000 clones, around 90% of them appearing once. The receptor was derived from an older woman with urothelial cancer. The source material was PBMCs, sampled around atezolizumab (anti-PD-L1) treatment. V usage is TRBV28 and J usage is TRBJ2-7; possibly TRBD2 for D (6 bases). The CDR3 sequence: CASSGRDSTTYEQYF. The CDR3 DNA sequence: TGTGCCAGCAGTGGAAGGGACTCTACAACCTACGAGCAGTACTTC.